This T cell receptor beta chain was captured by sequencing in a study of T cell repertoires in cytomegalovirus infection. About the study: Public signatures in TCR beta pointed to CMV infection and matching HLA type.

TCRdb reprocessed the reads via MiXCR and lists one record per CDR3 protein. Here the sample spans 250,000 or so distinct CDR3 sequences, about 18% being singletons. The V end was cut by 3 bases, the J end by 4 bases, with 17 bases between. The CDR3 runs 16 residues. Germline V lookup: CDR1 MNHNS, CDR2 SASEGT. Turning to this clonotype: Its antigen is not identified.

Study-level findings and limits: Ex vivo, HLA-C-restricted CMV-specific TCR beta clonotypes prevailed over the rest of the response. Individuals carrying CMV plus the relevant HLA were identified by cumulative frequency of public TCR beta families.

The TCR was taken from a human donor in good health (CMV status not recorded). Some clones in this sample may be carry-over from other donors' samples. The V call is TRBV6-1, the J call TRBJ2-3; possibly TRBD2 for D (6 bases). Sample: CD8+ T cells from PBMCs. The CDR3 bases are TGTGCCAGCAGTGACCCCACGGGACTCTCTTCAGATACGCAGTATTTT. Translated: CASSDPTGLSSDTQYF.